Listed below are T cell receptor beta chains from one sample, sequenced in a study of T cells after yellow fever vaccination. MiXCR, applied by TCRdb to the 5' RACE reads, yields one record per CDR3 protein. The table has some 550,000 distinct CDR3 sequences, 19% seen once. This material consisted of PBMCs, taken 15 days after the yellow fever booster vaccination. The receptors were sampled from a man younger than 40 who received the YFV17D yellow fever vaccine. CDR3s include the opening cysteine and the closing phenylalanine or tryptophan. Fields, in order: D gene, J gene, V gene, clone size, CDR3 DNA, CDR3 protein. The D gene is left open where the match is weak. A row's size may be missing; if present it is once, few, many or a size class.

-	TRBJ2-2	TRBV6-5	-	TGTGCCAGCAGTTACGCTGTCAGCACCGGGGAGCTGTTTTTT	CASSYAVSTGELFF
-	TRBJ2-6	TRBV6-6	-	TGTGCCAGCACGGCTTCTGGGGCCAACGTCCTGACTTTC	CASTASGANVLTF
TRBD1	TRBJ2-2	TRBV5-4	few	TGTGCCAGCAGCTTGGTTCCCCAGGGGGCGGACACCGGGGAGCTGTTTTTT	CASSLVPQGADTGELFF
TRBD2	TRBJ2-3	TRBV29-1	few	TGCAGCGCGGGAGGGGAGACAGATACGCAGTATTTT	CSAGGETDTQYF
-	TRBJ2-2	TRBV12-3/TRBV12-4	-	TGTGCCAGCAATTCCGCCCCGAACACCGGGGAGCTGTTTTTT	CASNSAPNTGELFF
-	TRBJ1-1	TRBV5-1	few	TGCGCCAGCAGCTCCACAGAGAACACTGAAGCTTTCTTT	CASSSTENTEAFF
-	TRBJ2-2	TRBV10-1	-	TGCGCCAGCAGTCCCCAACCGGTCCCTCCCGGGGAGCTGTTTTTT	CASSPQPVPPGELFF
-	TRBJ2-7	TRBV7-8	-	TGTGCCAGCAGCTTCAGGCAACTGGGACGGAACTACGAGCAGTACTTC	CASSFRQLGRNYEQYF
-	TRBJ2-2	TRBV7-2	-	TGTGCCAGCAGCTTAAAGGGCGAGGCGAGGACCGGGGAGCTGTTTTTT	CASSLKGEARTGELFF
-	TRBJ2-7	TRBV9	-	TGTGCCAGCAGCGTAGGACAGAGCTCCTACGAGCAGTACTTC	CASSVGQSSYEQYF
TRBD2	TRBJ2-3	TRBV12-3/TRBV12-4	-	TGTGCCAGCAGTCCCTATCTAGCGGGAGCATCGTCCAGGGCAGATACGCAGTATTTT	CASSPYLAGASSRADTQYF
TRBD2	TRBJ2-3	TRBV11-2	-	TGTGCCAGCAGCTTCAGCGGGAGTGGGAATACGCAGTATTTT	CASSFSGSGNTQYF
-	TRBJ2-3	TRBV19	-	TGTGCCAGTAGTAGATCCGGGACTCCCACAGATACGCAGTATTTT	CASSRSGTPTDTQYF
-	TRBJ2-1	TRBV20-1	-	TGCAGTGCTAGAGATGGACTAATGAGACACAATGAGCAGTTCTTC	CSARDGLMRHNEQFF
-	TRBJ2-7	TRBV12-3/TRBV12-4	-	TGTGCCAGCAGCTCGAATGCGGGTCTCAAGGGGCAGTACTTC	CASSSNAGLKGQYF
-	TRBJ2-1	TRBV11-2	-	TGTGCCAGCAGCTCGTCTGGGGGAAAAGCAGGGGTCGCCAATGAGCAGTTCTTC	CASSSSGGKAGVANEQFF
TRBD2	TRBJ2-3	TRBV20-1	few	TGCAGTGCGCGTGGACTAGCGGGACCGACAGATACGCAGTATTTT	CSARGLAGPTDTQYF
-	TRBJ2-7	TRBV5-1	many	TGCGCCAGCAGCTTGGGGGTTAGCGCCAGACCCTACGAGCAGTACTTC	CASSLGVSARPYEQYF
-	TRBJ2-1	TRBV7-2	few	TGTGCCAGCAGCTTATCCAACCTTAGGGGCAGGCAGTTCTTC	CASSLSNLRGRQFF
TRBD1	TRBJ2-3	TRBV4-3	-	TGCGCCAGCAGCCAAGGGCCTCCGGGACAGGACACAGATACGCAGTATTTT	CASSQGPPGQDTDTQYF
TRBD2	TRBJ2-7	TRBV19	few	TGTGCCAGTAGTATCGGTCCTAGCGGGGCGTCCTACGAGCAGTACTTC	CASSIGPSGASYEQYF